A selection of T cell receptor beta chains follows, all from one sample in a study of blood T cell repertoires in COVID-19. Profiled with immunoSEQ multiplex PCR; TCRdb holds only in-frame clones, not every one. The table has around 160,000 clones, 80% to 95% seen once. Sequencing input: peripheral blood. These receptors all come from an older woman with COVID-19, enrolled during active disease. Each CDR3 is given with its conserved first and last residue. Each record gives: V gene, D gene, J gene, clone size, CDR3 DNA, CDR3 protein. The D gene is left open where the match is weak. A clone size is listed for some rows: how often the clone was seen (once, few, many), or a class if it is expanded.

>TRBV10-3|TRBD1|TRBJ1-1|-
TGTGCCATCAAACCGGACAGGTCTGAAGCTTTCTTT
CAIKPDRSEAFF
>TRBV30|-|TRBJ2-7|few
TGTGCCGGGAAGGGGAATAGCTACGAGCAGTACTTC
CAGKGNSYEQYF
>TRBV6-5|TRBD1|TRBJ2-3|-
TGTGCCAGCAGTCGACAGGGGTTCACAGATACGCAGTATTTT
CASSRQGFTDTQYF
>TRBV27|-|TRBJ2-1|-
TGTGCCAGCAGTTCCCCCAGGGCCTTTCCCTACAATGAGCAGTTCTTC
CASSSPRAFPYNEQFF
>TRBV19|-|TRBJ1-1|-
TGTGCCAGTAGTATCCCCGGGCAGGGGTGTGAGTTT
CASSIPGQGCEF
>TRBV5-1|TRBD1|TRBJ2-2|once
TGCGCCAGCAGCCCAGATTACAGGGGAAGGAACACCGGGGAGCTGTTTTTT
CASSPDYRGRNTGELFF
>TRBV3-1/TRBV3-2|-|TRBJ1-4|-
TGTGCCAGCAGCCAGAGACAGTCAACTAATGAAAAACTGTTTTTT
CASSQRQSTNEKLFF
>TRBV7-8|TRBD1|TRBJ1-2|-
TGTGCCAGCAGCATCGGACAGGGGGCATATGGCTACACCTTC
CASSIGQGAYGYTF
>TRBV9|TRBD1|TRBJ1-3|-
TGTGCCAGCAGCGTCGGGACAGCTGGAAACACCATATATTTT
CASSVGTAGNTIYF
>TRBV12-5|-|TRBJ2-1|-
TGTGCTAGTGGTTTGCCTAGCCTCGGGGAGCAGTTCTTC
CASGLPSLGEQFF
>TRBV7-9|TRBD1|TRBJ2-2|-
TGTGCCAGCAGCTCACAGGGGGCGCGCACCGGGGAGCTGTTTTTT
CASSSQGARTGELFF
>TRBV4-1|TRBD1|TRBJ2-1|-
TGCGCCAGCAGTCGACAGGGGTCAAGCTCCTACAATGAGCAGTTCTTC
CASSRQGSSSYNEQFF
>TRBV2|-|TRBJ2-7|-
TGTGCCAGCAGTCAACAGGGACCGAGCGTCCACGAGCAGTACTTC
CASSQQGPSVHEQYF
>TRBV9|-|TRBJ1-1|-
TGTGCCAGCAGCGTACAGCGGAACACTGAAGCTTTCTTT
CASSVQRNTEAFF
>TRBV6-5|-|TRBJ1-2|once
TGTGCCAGCAGTTACTCCCAGGATCGCTATGGCTACACCTTC
CASSYSQDRYGYTF
>TRBV5-1|-|TRBJ2-5|-
TGCGCCAGCAGCTTCGCAGACCAGAGGGAGACCCAGTACTTC
CASSFADQRETQYF
>TRBV5-4|-|TRBJ1-2|-
TGTGCCAGCAGCTTGGGTACCCCCCCGCGTAGATATAACTATGGCTACACCTTC
CASSLGTPPRRYNYGYTF
>TRBV12-5|-|TRBJ1-6|-
TGTGCTAGTGGATCCAGCTCCTATAATTCACCCCTCCACTTT
CASGSSSYNSPLHF
>TRBV15|-|TRBJ2-5|-
TGTGCCACCAGCACAAGGACTAAGGAGACCCAGTACTTC
CATSTRTKETQYF
>TRBV27|-|TRBJ1-5|-
TGTGCCAGCAGTCCTTTCCGACAGGGCAATCAGCCCCAGCATTTT
CASSPFRQGNQPQHF
>TRBV4-3|TRBD1|TRBJ1-6|-
TGCGCCAGCAGCCAAGATACAGGGGAGAATTCACCCCTCCACTTT
CASSQDTGENSPLHF
>TRBV18|TRBD1|TRBJ1-2|-
TGTGCCAGCTCACCAGGGGGACAGCCTAACTATGGCTACACCTTC
CASSPGGQPNYGYTF
>TRBV5-6|-|TRBJ2-1|-
TGTGCCAGTCAGAACAGGAGACTCCGAAAGTTCTTC
CASQNRRLRKFF
>TRBV7-7|-|TRBJ1-3|-
TGTGCTAGCAGCCAAGGAGCTGGAAACACCATATATTTT
CASSQGAGNTIYF
>TRBV5-1|TRBD2|TRBJ2-7|-
TGCGCCAGCACCCCACTAGCGGGGGGGGAACATTACGAGCAGTACTTC
CASTPLAGGEHYEQYF
>TRBV5-1|TRBD1|TRBJ1-3|-
TGCGCCAGCAGCTACCAGGGGGCGCGGGTGGCTGGAAACACCATATATTTT
CASSYQGARVAGNTIYF
>TRBV4-3|TRBD1|TRBJ1-6|-
TGCGCCAGCAGCCAGAACAGGGGGCCCGATTCACCCCTCCACTTT
CASSQNRGPDSPLHF
>TRBV5-1|TRBD1|TRBJ2-3|-
TGCGCCAGCAGCTCCGCCGGGACAGGGGTTGGCACAGATACGCAGTATTTT
CASSSAGTGVGTDTQYF
>TRBV28|TRBD1|TRBJ1-5|-
TGTGCCAGCAGTTCGGGACAGGGGAACAATCAGCCCCAGCATTTT
CASSSGQGNNQPQHF
>TRBV4-1|TRBD1|TRBJ1-5|-
TGCGCCAGCAGCCAAGGGCAGGGGGCGTCTCAGCCCCAGCATTTT
CASSQGQGASQPQHF
>TRBV5-1|-|TRBJ2-3|-
TGCGCCAGCAGCTTGGCCGGAGGGGAGAGCATCACGCAGTATTTT
CASSLAGGESITQYF
>TRBV6-5|-|TRBJ1-2|-
TGTGCCAGCAGTTACTCAAGACCTAGTGACTATGGCTACACCTTC
CASSYSRPSDYGYTF
>TRBV10-3|TRBD1|TRBJ2-2|-
TGTGCCATCAGTGGGGGACAGGGGGTTCCCGGGGAGCTGTTTTTT
CAISGGQGVPGELFF
>TRBV5-5|-|TRBJ1-1|-
TGTGCCAGCAGCTTACAGTGGAGCGGCACTGAAGCTTTCTTT
CASSLQWSGTEAFF
>TRBV2|TRBD1|TRBJ1-2|-
TGTGCCAGCAGATCGGGACAGGGGAACTATGGCTACACCTTC
CASRSGQGNYGYTF
>TRBV5-1|-|TRBJ1-1|-
TGCGCCAGCAGCTTGGACTGGGCCAACACTGAAGCTTTCTTT
CASSLDWANTEAFF
>TRBV27|-|TRBJ1-1|-
TGTGCCAGCCATTCGGACAAACAAGCGAACACTGAAGCTTTCTTT
CASHSDKQANTEAFF
>TRBV13|-|TRBJ1-1|-
TGTGCCAGCAGCTTGCGGAACACTGAAGCTTTCTTT
CASSLRNTEAFF
>TRBV7-9|TRBD2|TRBJ2-7|once
TGTGCCAGCAGCTTACCCTCCGCGGGGGGGAGCTCCTACGAGCAGTACTTC
CASSLPSAGGSSYEQYF
>TRBV19|TRBD1|TRBJ2-3|-
TGTGCCAGTAGTATTGGGCAGGGGGTAGATACGCAGTATTTT
CASSIGQGVDTQYF
>TRBV4-1|TRBD1|TRBJ1-5|-
TGCGCCAGCAGCCAAGGACAGGGGGTCAATCAGCCCCAGCATTTT
CASSQGQGVNQPQHF
>TRBV5-1|-|TRBJ1-1|-
TGCGCCAGCAGCTTGGGAGGCAGCTCTAAAGTGAGGGCTTTCTTT
CASSLGGSSKVRAFF
>TRBV19|TRBD1|TRBJ1-5|-
TGTGCCAGTAGTGGAACAGGGGGAAATCAGCCCCAGCATTTT
CASSGTGGNQPQHF
>TRBV5-6|-|TRBJ1-5|-
TGTGCCAGCAGCTCCAGGCAAGGGAGTATTCAGCCCCAGCATTTT
CASSSRQGSIQPQHF
>TRBV11-2|-|TRBJ1-5|-
TGTGCCAGCAGCCTAAGGACAGATCAGCCCCAGCATTTT
CASSLRTDQPQHF
>TRBV19|-|TRBJ1-5|-
TGTGCCAGTAGTATCAGGGAATTTGGCAATCAGCCCCAGCATTTT
CASSIREFGNQPQHF
>TRBV5-6|-|TRBJ2-5|-
TGTGCCAGCAGCTTGGGACAAACAAAAGGGACCCAGTACTTC
CASSLGQTKGTQYF
>TRBV27|TRBD2|TRBJ2-3|once
TGTGCCAGCAGTTCCAATCGGGGGGGCATAACAGATACGCAGTATTTT
CASSSNRGGITDTQYF
>TRBV28|-|TRBJ1-1|-
TGTGCCAGCAGTTTATCCAGGAACACTGAAGCTTTCTTT
CASSLSRNTEAFF
>TRBV19|TRBD2|TRBJ2-3|-
TGTGCCAGTAGGGCGACTAGCGGGGTGCAGTATTTT
CASRATSGVQYF
>TRBV2|-|TRBJ2-7|-
TGTGCCAGCAGTGAAGCGAGGACAGTTGCCGAGCAGTACTTC
CASSEARTVAEQYF
>TRBV4-1|-|TRBJ2-7|-
TGCGCCAGCAGCCAGGGCATGGGCTCCTACGAGCAGTACTTC
CASSQGMGSYEQYF
>TRBV6-1|-|TRBJ1-1|-
TGTGCCAGCAGTGAATTCGAAAAGTCGGGGGCTTTCTTT
CASSEFEKSGAFF
>TRBV7-9|TRBD1|TRBJ1-4|-
TGTGCCAGCAGCTCGCCCTCCGGGACAGGGGCCGTTAATGAAAAACTGTTTTTT
CASSSPSGTGAVNEKLFF
>TRBV18|-|TRBJ1-1|-
TGTGCCAGCTCACCGATAACTCAGGGAGGGGGAAAGAACACTGAAGCTTTCTTT
CASSPITQGGGKNTEAFF